The 14 T cell receptor beta chains listed next were all sequenced from one sample in a study of T cell repertoires in cytomegalovirus infection. Their antigen targets remain unknown. TCRdb redid the calling of the reads with MiXCR, one entry per CDR3 protein. The data show about 110,000 distinct CDR3 sequences, around 28% seen once. The sequenced sample was CD8+ T cells from cultured PBMCs, obtained from culture after CMV antigen stimulation. All receptors come from a human donor in good health (CMV status not recorded). Some clones in this sample may be carry-over from other donors' samples.

V gene TRBV7-8 combines with J gene TRBJ2-5; the match to TRBD2 covers 12 bases. J lost 5 bases, V lost 4 bases, and 14 bases had no gene match. CDR1 is SGHVS and CDR2 is FQNEAQ in the germline V gene. This CDR3 is 18 amino acids long. The CDR3 is CASSWEASGGGLRETQYF. The CDR3 coding sequence is TGTGCCAGCAGCTGGGAGGCTAGCGGGGGGGGTCTTAGGGAGACCCAGTACTTC.

The V and J genes are TRBV5-6 and TRBJ2-1, with TRBD2 matching 8 bases. From germline, CDR1 is SGHDT and CDR2 YYEEEE. The CDR3 extends over 16 amino acids. V shed 3 bases, J shed 3 bases, and the junction held 8 bases outside the gene matches. For the CDR3, the DNA is TGTGCCAGCAGCTCATTAGCGGGGATGTTCTACAATGAGCAGTTCTTC. Translated: CASSSLAGMFYNEQFF.

This chain uses TRBV27 with TRBJ1-6; D unresolved. From germline, CDR1 is MNHEY and CDR2 SMNVEV (reference sequence). This CDR3 is built from 13 residues. The V end lost 5 bases, the J end lost 14 bases, and 16 bases lay between the germline ends. The CDR3 coding sequence is TGTGCCAGCAGTCCTGGACGGGGAGTGGCCCTCCACTTT. It encodes CASSPGRGVALHF.

This clonotype was recorded at least ten times. The chain links TRBV12-3 or TRBV12-4 to TRBJ1-6; D is unresolved. This CDR3 region has 14 residues. V lost 3 bases to trimming and J lost 9 bases, with 12 bases between them. The CDR3 bases are TGTGCCAGCAGTTTGAATGGGTATGGTTCACCCCTCCACTTT. It encodes CASSLNGYGSPLHF.

The chain joins TRBV2 to TRBJ2-2, with 11 bases matching TRBD2. CDR1 is SNHLY, CDR2 FYNNEI, per germline. V trimming: 5 bases; J trimming: 4 bases; junction bases outside the gene matches: 6. There are 16 residues in the CDR3. Here the CDR3 reads CASSLLAGAVTGELFF. In DNA form, the CDR3 reads TGTGCCAGCAGTCTACTAGCGGGGGCGGTCACCGGGGAGCTGTTTTTT.

CDR3 DNA sequence: TGTGCCAGCAGTTTCGCTTTACCATACAATGAGCAGTTCTTC. Its translation is CASSFALPYNEQFF. The chain couples TRBV27 to TRBJ2-1; D not resolved. Germline assignment: CDR1 MNHEY and CDR2 SMNVEV (reference sequence). This CDR3 has 14 residues. Trimming cost V 3 bases and J 4 bases, with 10 bases left between them.

The genes are TRBV6-2 or TRBV6-3 and TRBJ2-7; D gene ambiguous. CDR1 is MNHEY and CDR2 is SVGEGT in the germline V gene. The CDR3 extends over 15 amino acids. V was shortened by 0 bases and J by 1 base, with 10 bases between the two germline ends. DNA for the CDR3: TGTGCCAGCAGTTACTCGATGGGCAGATCCTACGAGCAGTACTTC. It encodes CASSYSMGRSYEQYF.

The chain carries TRBV3-1 and TRBJ1-2; 10 bases match TRBD1. Germline V CDR1 and CDR2: LGHDT, YNNKEL (reference sequence). The CDR3 spans 18 residues. V was clipped by 0 bases and J by 2 bases; unmatched bases: 9. In DNA form, the CDR3 reads TGTGCCAGCAGCCAAGAACGAGAGACAGGGGGCATAAACTATGGCTACACCTTC. Translated, it gives CASSQERETGGINYGYTF.

This clonotype was found many times. This sequence joins TRBV7-2 and TRBJ2-5; D might be TRBD1 or TRBD2, each matching 5 bases. Germline values: CDR1 SGHTA, CDR2 FQGNSA. The CDR3 totals 15 residues. V was shortened by 5 bases and J by 3 bases, with 16 bases between the two germline ends. The CDR3 is CASSPAMGTKETQYF. CDR3 nucleotide sequence: TGTGCCAGCAGCCCCGCTATGGGGACCAAAGAGACCCAGTACTTC.

This clonotype was detected only a few times. This sequence joins TRBV20-1 and TRBJ2-7; tentatively, D is TRBD1 (5 bases). Germline V gene sequence: CDR1 DFQATT, CDR2 SNEGSKA (reference sequence). There are 12 residues in the CDR3. Trimming pared 3 bases from V and 1 base from J, leaving 7 bases between. The CDR3 region is CSARQGSYEQYF. The CDR3 DNA follows: TGCAGTGCTAGGCAGGGATCCTACGAGCAGTACTTC.

The chain joins TRBV19 to TRBJ1-5; a possible D gene is TRBD1 (5 bases). Germline V gene lookup returns CDR1 LNHDA and CDR2 SQIVND (reference sequence). Trimming took 5 bases from V and 1 from J, leaving 12 bases between them. This CDR3 has 15 residues. CDR3 in amino acids: CASSWGERSNQPQHF. In DNA form, the CDR3 reads TGTGCCAGTAGTTGGGGCGAGAGAAGCAATCAGCCCCAGCATTTT.

This clonotype was observed at least ten times. The genes are TRBV7-8 and TRBJ2-2; TRBD2 agrees at 16 bases. The CDR3 loop spans 19 amino acids. Per germline, CDR1 SGHVS and CDR2 FQNEAQ. The ends lost 4 bases at V and 3 bases at J; junction bases unmatched: 8. This CDR3 reads CASSSGLAGGPWDTGELFF. DNA for the CDR3: TGTGCCAGCAGCTCGGGACTAGCGGGGGGGCCATGGGACACCGGGGAGCTGTTTTTT.

The chain joins TRBV6-1 to TRBJ1-6, with D tentatively TRBD1 (5 bases). Germline lookup yields CDR1 MNHNS and CDR2 SASEGT. Trimming cost V 3 bases and J 8 bases, with 11 bases left between them. The CDR3 consists of 14 residues. CDR3 in amino acids: CASSDMGVDSPLHF. The CDR3 coding sequence is TGTGCCAGCAGTGACATGGGGGTGGATTCACCCCTCCACTTT.

This clonotype came up a few times. The V gene is TRBV19, the J gene TRBJ2-7, with D tentatively TRBD2 (6 bases). The CDR3 is made up of 15 amino acids. Trimming removed 5 bases at V and 4 bases at J, with 18 bases between. Germline CDR1 and CDR2: LNHDA and SQIVND (reference sequence). The CDR3 DNA sequence: TGTGCCAGTAGTCCTCTAGACCAGACTAGGTACGAGCAGTACTTC. Encoded protein: CASSPLDQTRYEQYF.